This paragraph reports one TCR beta chain. The repertoire was sequenced with immunoSEQ multiplex PCR; TCRdb's copy has only in-frame clones and lacks some. The sample holds about 400,000 clones, roughly 84% seen once. This entry comes from a study of blood T cell repertoires in COVID-19. V dropped 4 bases and J dropped 3 bases, with 20 bases sitting between them. Germline lookup yields CDR1 SGHRS and CDR2 YFSETQ. The CDR3 covers 16 residues. Allocation to cohorts depended on clinical history reported by the participants. The receptor was isolated from a woman between 25 and 40 years old who had recovered from COVID-19. The sequenced material came from PBMCs or T cells enriched from blood (not recorded which). The chain links TRBV5-1 to TRBJ2-7, with a possible D match to TRBD2 (7 bases). CDR3 sequence: CASSPASEGGGYEQYF. CDR3 DNA: TGCGCCAGCAGCCCGGCGTCGGAGGGGGGGGGCTACGAGCAGTACTTC. Filled out from reference TRBV5-1 and TRBJ2-7, the complete variable domain reads KAGVTQTPRYLIKTRGQQVTLSCSPISGHRSVSWYQQTPGQGLQFLFEYFSETQRNKGNFPGRFSGRQFSNSRSEMNVSTLELGDSALYLCASSPASEGGGYEQYFGPGTRLTVT.